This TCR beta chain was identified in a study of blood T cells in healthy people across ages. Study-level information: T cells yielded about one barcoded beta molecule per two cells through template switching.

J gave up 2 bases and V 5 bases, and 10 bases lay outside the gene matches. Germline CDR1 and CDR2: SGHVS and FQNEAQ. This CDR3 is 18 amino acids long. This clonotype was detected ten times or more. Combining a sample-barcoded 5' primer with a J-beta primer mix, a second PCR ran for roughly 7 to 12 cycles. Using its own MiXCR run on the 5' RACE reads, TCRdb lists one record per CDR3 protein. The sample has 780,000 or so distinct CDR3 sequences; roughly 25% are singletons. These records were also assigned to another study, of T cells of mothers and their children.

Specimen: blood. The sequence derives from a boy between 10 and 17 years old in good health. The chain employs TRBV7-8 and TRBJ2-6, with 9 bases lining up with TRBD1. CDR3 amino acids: CASSPRDRVLAGANVLTF. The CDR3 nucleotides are TGTGCCAGCAGCCCCCGGGACAGGGTTCTAGCTGGGGCCAACGTCCTGACTTTC.